This TCR beta chain was captured in a study of blood T cell repertoires in COVID-19. This clone was seen just once. Clones were read by immunoSEQ multiplex PCR, and TCRdb kept only the in-frame ones, dropping some. Among tens of thousands of clones listed, around nine tenths were seen once. This receptor was obtained from a man aged 55 to 70 with active or convalescent COVID-19. The source material was peripheral blood.

The DNA of the CDR3 is TGTGCCAGCAGTGAAGCGGGCTTGTGGGGGGACTATGGCTACACCTTC. Translating it yields CASSEAGLWGDYGYTF. V gene TRBV2 combines with J gene TRBJ1-2, with D perhaps TRBD1 (5 bases). CDR1 and CDR2 from the germline V gene are SNHLY and FYNNEI. V was shortened by 0 bases and J by 3 bases, with 14 bases between the two germline ends. The CDR3 totals 16 residues.